The 27 T cell receptor beta chains reported below all come from one sample, sequenced in a study of blood T cell repertoires in COVID-19. Data came from immunoSEQ multiplex PCR; TCRdb stores just in-frame clones and leaves some out. The data show around 100,000 clones, just over 90% seen once. The sequenced sample consisted of peripheral blood. All receptors come from a man aged 50 to 59 with active COVID-19.

V usage is TRBV18 and J usage is TRBJ2-2; 12 bases are shared with TRBD2. Losses at the gene ends were 2 bases for V and 2 bases for J; bases not matched to a gene: 0. Germline-derived CDR1 and CDR2 are KGHSH and LQKENI. The CDR3 has 16 amino acids. CDR3: CASSPGLAGNTGELFF. CDR3 bases: TGTGCCAGCTCACCAGGACTAGCGGGAAACACCGGGGAGCTGTTTTTT.

This chain links TRBV7-9 with TRBJ2-5; TRBD1 matches at 11 bases. CDR1 is SEHNR and CDR2 is FQNEAQ in the germline V gene (reference sequence). V was clipped by 5 bases and J by 3 bases; unmatched bases: 5. CDR3 length equals 15 residues. The CDR3 bases are TGTGCCAGCAGCGCCCCGGGACAGGGGGAAGAGACCCAGTACTTC. Translated: CASSAPGQGEETQYF.

This chain links TRBV6-5 with TRBJ1-6; D unclear. The CDR3 totals 15 residues. Per the germline V gene, CDR1 is MNHEY and CDR2 is SVGAGI. Trimming left V 2 bases short and J 6 bases short, with 11 bases between. CDR3 in DNA: TGTGCCAGCAGTTACCTGAGTGGAGGTAATTCACCCCTCCACTTT. It specifies CASSYLSGGNSPLHF.

The rearrangement links TRBV10-3 to TRBJ1-2; possibly TRBD1 for D (6 bases). The CDR3 totals 14 residues. V was clipped by 3 bases and J by 5 bases, with 13 bases between them. Germline CDR1 is ENHRY and CDR2 is SYGVKD. The CDR3 here is CAISESGGGYGYTF. For the CDR3, the DNA is TGTGCCATCAGTGAATCGGGGGGCGGGTATGGCTACACCTTC.

This chain uses TRBV4-1 with TRBJ1-1; D is perhaps TRBD1 (5 bases). The germline CDR1 and CDR2 sequences are MGHRA and YSYEKL. This CDR3 has 15 amino acids. The V and J ends lost 6 bases and 4 bases respectively, with 18 bases between them. The CDR3 loop is CASSPAGRGGTEAFF. CDR3 sequence (DNA): TGCGCCAGCAGTCCCGCGGGACGTGGGGGCACTGAAGCTTTCTTT.

This clone was seen once. This chain joins TRBV13 and TRBJ2-3, with D perhaps TRBD2 (5 bases). Germline CDR1 reads PRHDT; CDR2 reads FYEKMQ (reference sequence). The CDR3 spans 15 residues. The V and J ends lost 5 bases and 6 bases respectively, with 18 bases between them. This chain's CDR3 is CASSEPGLLRDTQYF. CDR3 in DNA: TGTGCCAGCAGCGAACCCGGACTTCTCCGCGATACGCAGTATTTT.

This clone was seen once. The CDR3 protein is CASSQTGFSGELFF. CDR3 DNA sequence: TGCGCCAGCAGTCAGACAGGGTTCAGCGGGGAGCTGTTTTTT. The chain combines TRBV4-1 with TRBJ2-2; the match to TRBD1 covers 7 bases. CDR1 and CDR2 from the germline V gene are MGHRA and YSYEKL. The trim removed 6 bases at V and 7 bases at J, leaving 8 bases unmatched. This CDR3 is built from 14 residues.

The CDR3 region has the DNA TGTGCCAGCAGGTCCACAGGGGGTAGAATCTCTGGGGCCAACGTCCTGACTTTC. Translating it yields CASRSTGGRISGANVLTF. The V gene is TRBV3-1 (or the pseudogene TRBV3-2), the J gene TRBJ2-6; 8 bases align to TRBD1. The trim removed 6 bases at V and 0 bases at J, leaving 10 bases unmatched. Germline V gene sequence: CDR1 LGHDT, CDR2 YNNKEL (reference sequence). CDR3 size: 18 residues.

This clone occurred once. This rearrangement joins TRBV11-2 to TRBJ2-5; TRBD2 aligns across 9 bases. The CDR3 covers 15 residues. V shed 7 bases and J 5 bases; nucleotides not matched to a gene: 11. Germline V CDR1 and CDR2: SGHAT, FQNNGV. The CDR3 DNA is TGTGCCAGCACCACTTTCGCTAGCGGGATCGAGACCCAGTACTTC. It codes for CASTTFASGIETQYF.

This rearrangement joins TRBV11-3 to TRBJ1-1; possibly TRBD1 for D (5 bases). V was trimmed by 0 bases and J by 4 bases, leaving 9 bases between them. The germline CDR1 and CDR2 sequences are SGHNT and YENEEA. The CDR3 has 14 residues. The CDR3 region has the DNA TGTGCCAGCAGCTTAGATCTGGGGGGCACTGAAGCTTTCTTT. As protein: CASSLDLGGTEAFF.

The chain has TRBV7-2 and TRBJ1-1; TRBD1 matches 12 bases. This CDR3 region has 16 residues. The V segment lost 1 base and the J segment 4 bases; nucleotides outside the gene matches: 4. CDR1 and CDR2 (germline): SGHTA, FQGNSA. CDR3 in DNA: TGTGCCAGCAGCTTAGTGGGACAGGGGGCCACCACTGAAGCTTTCTTT. Translating gives CASSLVGQGATTEAFF.

The chain joins TRBV4-1 to TRBJ2-1; 12 bases agree with TRBD2. CDR1 and CDR2 (germline): MGHRA, YSYEKL. V was pared by 6 bases and J by 6 bases, with 3 bases of the junction left unmatched. The CDR3 contains 14 residues. DNA for the CDR3: TGCGCCAGCAGTGGACTAGCGGGGATCAATGAGCAGTTCTTC. It specifies CASSGLAGINEQFF.

V and J are TRBV2 and TRBJ2-3, with 11 bases matching TRBD2. Per germline, CDR1 SNHLY and CDR2 FYNNEI. V dropped 5 bases and J dropped 3; count of bases not matched to a gene: 4. The CDR3 consists of 15 residues. CDR3 residues: CASSLAGGGTDTQYF. CDR3 nucleotides: TGTGCCAGCAGTCTAGCGGGGGGCGGTACAGATACGCAGTATTTT.

In DNA, the CDR3 is TGTGCCAGCAGTTTATCCGCGGCAGTGGAGACCCAGTACTTC. Translated, it gives CASSLSAAVETQYF. The chain carries TRBV27 and TRBJ2-5; D is undetermined. The length of the CDR3 is 14 residues. Trimming took off 0 bases at V and 5 bases at J, with 10 bases between the two ends. Germline lookup yields CDR1 MNHEY and CDR2 SMNVEV (reference sequence).

The chain links TRBV3-1 (or the pseudogene TRBV3-2) to TRBJ2-5; TRBD2 matches 7 bases. The trim removed 5 bases at V and 1 base at J, leaving 7 bases unmatched. Germline V CDR1 and CDR2: LGHDT, YNNKEL (reference sequence). The length of the CDR3 is 15 residues. This CDR3 reads CASSASGGTQETQYF. The CDR3 DNA sequence: TGTGCCAGCAGCGCTAGCGGAGGTACCCAAGAGACCCAGTACTTC.

V and J are TRBV9 and TRBJ2-2, with 7 positions matching TRBD2. Unmatched junction bases numbered 3, after V lost 4 bases and J lost 3 bases. Germline assignment: CDR1 SGDLS and CDR2 YYNGEE. This CDR3 spans 14 amino acids. DNA for the CDR3: TGTGCCAGCAGCCCCCGGGGGGACACCGGGGAGCTGTTTTTT. As protein: CASSPRGDTGELFF. Based on the CDR3 plus reference TRBV9 and TRBJ2-2, the full variable domain is DSGVTQTPKHLITATGQRVTLRCSPRSGDLSVYWYQQSLDQGLQFLIQYYNGEERAKGNILERFSAQQFPDLHSELNLSSLELGDSALYFCASSPRGDTGELFFGEGSRLTVL.

The chain recombines TRBV2 with TRBJ1-5; TRBD1 is a possible D gene (5 bases). This CDR3 is built from 14 residues. V was pared by 2 bases and J by 5 bases, with 10 bases between. Germline loops: CDR1 SNHLY, CDR2 FYNNEI. The CDR3 coding sequence is TGTGCCAGCAGTGAAAACCAGGGTTATCAGCCCCAGCATTTT. This translates into CASSENQGYQPQHF.

The rearrangement joins TRBV5-4 to TRBJ1-1; TRBD1 matches at 8 bases. Trimming took 0 bases from V and 6 from J; bases not matched to a gene: 7. The CDR3 extends over 15 amino acids. Germline CDR1 SGHNT, CDR2 YYREEE (reference sequence). The CDR3 spells CASSLERQGTAEAFF. DNA of the CDR3: TGTGCCAGCAGCTTGGAAAGACAGGGGACCGCTGAAGCTTTCTTT.

This chain links TRBV19 with TRBJ1-1, with a weak D call TRBD1 (6 bases). The CDR3 is made up of 13 amino acids. Germline assignment: CDR1 LNHDA and CDR2 SQIVND (reference sequence). The V and J ends lost 8 bases and 0 bases respectively, with 10 bases between them. CDR3 sequence: CASAGQMNTEAFF. CDR3 nucleotides: TGTGCCAGTGCAGGACAGATGAACACTGAAGCTTTCTTT.

The rearrangement uses TRBV11-3 and TRBJ2-2; 7 bases fit TRBD1. The CDR3 covers 14 residues. V shed 5 bases and J 4 bases; nucleotides not matched to a gene: 4. In germline, CDR1 is SGHNT, CDR2 YENEEA. The DNA of the CDR3 is TGTGCCAGCAGCCCGGGACAGATCACCGGGGAGCTGTTTTTT. This codes for CASSPGQITGELFF.

The CDR3 nucleotides are TGTGCCAGCAGCCACCGGACAGGGGGAGAAAAACTGTTTTTT. Translating it yields CASSHRTGGEKLFF. The chain recombines TRBV27 with TRBJ1-4, with 10 bases lining up with TRBD1. Germline V gene lookup returns CDR1 MNHEY and CDR2 SMNVEV (reference sequence). The J segment lost 8 bases and the V segment lost 6 bases, leaving 6 bases of the junction unmatched. This CDR3 spans 14 amino acids.

V and J are TRBV11-3 and TRBJ2-7; no clear D gene. Trimming took 5 bases from V and 3 from J, leaving 11 bases between them. Germline-derived CDR1 and CDR2 are SGHNT and YENEEA. CDR3 size: 13 residues. The CDR3 reads CASSEYSGYEQYV. In DNA form, the CDR3 reads TGTGCCAGCAGCGAGTATAGTGGCTACGAGCAGTACGTC.

The rearrangement joins TRBV3-1 (or the pseudogene TRBV3-2) to TRBJ2-5; TRBD2 aligns across 7 bases. CDR3 size: 14 residues. J gave up 4 bases and V 4 bases, and 6 bases lay outside the gene matches. Germline-derived CDR1 and CDR2 are LGHDT and YNNKEL (reference sequence). The CDR3 sequence: CASSPGRGAETQYF. The DNA for the CDR3 is TGTGCCAGCAGCCCAGGGAGGGGCGCAGAGACCCAGTACTTC.

This chain connects TRBV12-3 or TRBV12-4 to TRBJ1-2; no firm D call. The CDR3 has 13 residues. V was pared by 3 bases and J by 5 bases, with 10 bases between. CDR3 amino acids: CASSFSAEYGYTF. The CDR3 region has the DNA TGTGCCAGCAGTTTCTCTGCCGAGTATGGCTACACCTTC.

This chain connects TRBV6-5 to TRBJ1-4, with 7 bases lining up with TRBD1. The CDR3 has 15 residues. V dropped 2 bases and J dropped 7; count of bases not matched to a gene: 7. Germline assignment: CDR1 MNHEY and CDR2 SVGAGI. The CDR3 DNA follows: TGTGCCAGCAGTTACAACAGGGGAAGGGTTGAAAAACTGTTTTTT. This translates into CASSYNRGRVEKLFF.

This clone was detected a few times. The V call is TRBV11-1, the J call TRBJ1-6, with 10 positions matching TRBD1. The germline V gene encodes CDR1 SGHAT and CDR2 FQDESV (reference sequence). The junction had 9 bases not matched to a gene; V was cut back by 6 bases and J by 10 bases. The CDR3 has 15 residues. This CDR3 reads CASRLDRGSASPLHF. As DNA, the CDR3 is TGTGCCAGCAGATTGGACAGGGGGTCGGCATCACCCCTCCACTTT.

V usage is TRBV6-5 and J usage is TRBJ1-6; D is uncertain. Trimming took off 2 bases at V and 10 bases at J, with 12 bases between the two ends. The CDR3 contains 14 residues. Germline assignment: CDR1 MNHEY and CDR2 SVGAGI. CDR3 residues: CASSYVSPPSPLHF. In nucleotides, the CDR3 is TGTGCCAGCAGTTACGTCAGTCCCCCATCACCCCTCCACTTT.